Given below is one TCR beta chain in context. No antigen is known for it. This PCR relied on a set of 60 Vbeta primers and 13 Jbeta primers. TCRdb's table, derived via immunoSEQ multiplex PCR, lists solely in-frame clones and lacks some. Of 95,000 to 150,000 clones listed, 60% to 85% were seen once; the top ten hold 2.7%. Germline values: CDR1 SGHTA, CDR2 FQGNSA. This CDR3 is 16 amino acids long. The sample is drawn from a study of cytomegalovirus exposure and HLA in healthy donors. Regarding the study as a whole: Sequencing probably produced one cluster of sequence variants that were highly shared. Several V segments, TRBV6-2 and TRBV6-3 among them, could not be told apart and were dropped.

The sample taken for sequencing was PBMCs. The source of this sequence is a woman aged 40 to 50 in good health and CMV-seropositive. This rearrangement joins TRBV7-2 to TRBJ2-5; 8 bases are a match to TRBD2. The end of the DNA is better explained by TRBJ2-7, so the J call may be wrong. CDR3 sequence reads: CASSLLTSGNSYEQYF. Here the CDR3 DNA reads TGTGCCAGCAGCTTATTAACTAGCGGTAATAGTTACGAGCAGTACTTC.